The 21 T cell receptor beta chains in this list originate from one sample, sequenced in a study of blood T cell repertoires in COVID-19. Some clones are missing from TCRdb's copy, which holds only in-frame ones; the method was immunoSEQ multiplex PCR. The table includes about 310,000 clones, 89% detected once. Specimen: PBMCs or T cells enriched from blood (not recorded which). These receptors came from a middle-aged woman who had recovered from COVID-19.

This clone was found once. The V gene is TRBV27, the J gene TRBJ2-7; tentative D call: TRBD2 (6 bases). CDR3 length: 15 residues. Germline V gene lookup returns CDR1 MNHEY and CDR2 SMNVEV (reference sequence). Trimming cost V 0 bases and J 2 bases, with 11 bases left between them. The CDR3 loop reads CASSLSGRGPYEQYF. For the CDR3, the DNA is TGTGCCAGCAGTTTATCCGGGAGAGGGCCCTACGAGCAGTACTTC.

In this sample, this clone turned up once. This chain uses TRBV5-4 with TRBJ1-1; unclear D gene. The V gene's germline CDR1 is SGHNT and CDR2 YYREEE (reference sequence). The CDR3 has 13 amino acids. V gave up 4 bases and J gave up 5 bases, with 12 bases separating them. The CDR3 nucleotides read TGTGCCAGCAGCCCCCGGGGTGGGACTGAAGCTTTCTTT. It is translated as CASSPRGGTEAFF.

This clone has a handful of counts. This chain joins TRBV9 and TRBJ1-3; no definite D call. The V end lost 4 bases, the J end lost 0 bases, and 8 bases lay between the germline ends. From germline, CDR1 is SGDLS and CDR2 YYNGEE. CDR3 length equals 14 residues. Written as DNA, the CDR3 is TGTGCCAGCAGCTCGAGTGTCTCTGGAAACACCATATATTTT. This encodes CASSSSVSGNTIYF.

The rearrangement uses TRBV24-1 and TRBJ2-7; D ambiguous. V shed 5 bases and J shed 2 bases, with 15 bases lying between them. The CDR3 consists of 15 residues. The germline V gene has CDR1 KGHDR and CDR2 SFDVKD. This chain's CDR3 is CATSGDSIHTYEQYF. CDR3 DNA: TGTGCCACCAGTGGAGACTCGATCCATACCTACGAGCAGTACTTC.

The genes are TRBV4-3 and TRBJ1-1; D remains unclear. V shed 0 bases and J shed 2 bases, with 10 bases lying between them. The CDR3 runs 15 residues. CDR1 is LGHNA, CDR2 YSLEER, per germline. CDR3 sequence: CASSQDPRYNTEAFF. In DNA form, the CDR3 reads TGCGCCAGCAGCCAAGATCCCAGGTACAACACTGAAGCTTTCTTT.

In DNA form, the CDR3 reads TGCAGTGCTAGTCAAATGGGCCTAGCGACGATCTACAATGAGCAGTTCTTC. This translates into CSASQMGLATIYNEQFF. The gene calls are TRBV20-1 and TRBJ2-1, with D perhaps TRBD2 (6 bases). V was trimmed by 3 bases and J by 3 bases, leaving 21 bases between them. CDR3 length equals 17 residues. Per the germline V gene, CDR1 is DFQATT and CDR2 is SNEGSKA (reference sequence).

The V gene is TRBV3-1 (or the pseudogene TRBV3-2), the J gene TRBJ2-2; a possible D gene is TRBD1 (6 bases). Germline V CDR1 and CDR2: LGHDT, YNNKEL (reference sequence). With 2 bases removed from V and 3 bases from J, the gap between germline ends came to 22 bases. The CDR3 has 19 amino acids. The CDR3 loop reads CASSQIRQGRFLYTGELFF. In nucleotides, the CDR3 is TGTGCCAGCAGCCAAATTAGGCAGGGGCGATTCCTTTACACCGGGGAGCTGTTTTTT.

This chain connects TRBV4-3 to TRBJ2-7; TRBD1 aligns across 8 bases. The J segment lost 4 bases and the V segment lost 0 bases, leaving 5 bases of the junction unmatched. Germline V gene sequence: CDR1 LGHNA, CDR2 YSLEER. The CDR3 totals 15 residues. CDR3 protein: CASSQDRDRSYEQYF. The CDR3 DNA reads as TGCGCCAGCAGCCAAGACCGGGACAGGAGTTACGAGCAGTACTTC.

V and J are TRBV15 and TRBJ1-6, with TRBD1 as a possible D gene (5 bases). Germline CDR1 and CDR2: LNHNV and YYDKDF (reference sequence). Trimming removed 10 bases at V and 7 bases at J, with 14 bases between. This CDR3 contains 13 residues. CDR3 sequence (DNA): TGTGCCATTCGGTGGGGCGTCAATTCACCCCTCCACTTT. Translation gives CAIRWGVNSPLHF.

This CDR3 reads CSVERENTIYF. CDR3 sequence (DNA): TGCAGCGTTGAACGGGAAAACACCATATATTTT. The rearrangement links TRBV29-1 to TRBJ1-3; no clear D. The length of the CDR3 is 11 residues. Trimming took 2 bases from V and 6 from J, leaving 5 bases between them. Looked up from germline, CDR1 is SQVTM and CDR2 is ANQGSEA.

This clone occurred once. The germline gene is not matched at one end of the junction; a read error may be the cause. This sequence joins TRBV9 and TRBJ1-2; maybe TRBD1 (6 bases). The CDR3 spans 9 residues. Germline lookup yields CDR1 SGDLS and CDR2 YYNGEE. CDR3 amino acids: CAHLRGYSF. Written as DNA, the CDR3 is TGTGCTCACCTCAGGGGCTACTCCTTC.

The CDR3 protein is CASSYPLAAPQETQYF. In DNA, the CDR3 is TGTGCCAGCAGTTACCCGCTAGCGGCTCCTCAAGAGACCCAGTACTTC. The chain employs TRBV6-5 and TRBJ2-5; 7 bases are a match to TRBD2. CDR1 and CDR2 (germline): MNHEY, SVGAGI. This CDR3 comprises 16 residues. The V gene end was trimmed by 2 bases and the J gene end by 2 bases; junction bases not matched to a gene: 8.

This clone appeared once. The rearrangement links TRBV23-1 to TRBJ1-3; D not resolved. TRBV23-1 is recorded as an ORF, its role being uncertain. The length of the CDR3 is 14 residues. Trimming took off 0 bases at V and 5 bases at J, with 8 bases between the two ends. The DNA for the CDR3 is TGCGCCAGCAGTCAATCACGGAGAAGAAACACCATATATTTT. The encoded protein is CASSQSRRRNTIYF.

The J gene is TRBJ2-1, the V gene TRBV28, with 11 bases fitting TRBD1. In germline, CDR1 is MDHEN, CDR2 SYDVKM. V was clipped by 8 bases and J by 7 bases; unmatched bases: 7. The CDR3 sequence is 14 residues long. CDR3 region: CASLGQGARNEQFF. CDR3 in DNA: TGTGCCAGCCTCGGACAGGGGGCAAGGAATGAGCAGTTCTTC.

The sample holds one count of this clone. J is TRBJ2-5 and V is TRBV9; TRBD2 aligns across 14 bases. The germline CDR1 and CDR2 sequences are SGDLS and YYNGEE. J was trimmed by 4 bases and V by 4 bases; bases with no gene match: 9. This CDR3 is 17 amino acids long. The CDR3 DNA reads TGTGCCAGCAGCTCTCAGACTAGCGGGGGGGCAAGAGAGACCCAGTACTTC. Protein product: CASSSQTSGGARETQYF.

The chain links TRBV7-9 to TRBJ1-2; 7 bases map to TRBD1. V lost 1 base, J lost 8 bases, and 7 bases stayed unmatched. The CDR3 is 14 residues long. The germline V gene has CDR1 SEHNR and CDR2 FQNEAQ (reference sequence). The CDR3 reads CASSLEGARTGYTF. CDR3 sequence (DNA): TGTGCCAGCAGCTTAGAGGGGGCCAGAACAGGCTACACCTTC.

This clone showed up just once. This chain uses TRBV3-1 (or the pseudogene TRBV3-2) with TRBJ2-5; 11 bases align to TRBD2. Germline-derived CDR1 and CDR2 are LGHDT and YNNKEL (reference sequence). The CDR3 contains 18 residues. V lost 1 base and J lost 2; bases outside the gene matches: 9. CDR3 nucleotide sequence: TGTGCCAGCAGCCAAGGCCTAGCGGGAGGCCAACGACAAGAGACCCAGTACTTC. Amino acids: CASSQGLAGGQRQETQYF.

This clone showed up just once. This chain uses TRBV7-2 with TRBJ2-5, with 12 positions matching TRBD2. Trimming removed 1 base from V and 1 base from J; junction bases left unmatched: 7. Germline CDR1 is SGHTA and CDR2 is FQGNSA. The CDR3 spans 18 residues. In nucleotides, the CDR3 is TGTGCCAGCAGCTTAGGGCTAGCGGGAGGGGGGATCCAAGAGACCCAGTACTTC. Its protein product is CASSLGLAGGGIQETQYF.

Of note for this clone: The same CDR3 can be traced to other DNA sequences in this sample. V usage is TRBV24-1 and J usage is TRBJ2-3, with TRBD2 as a possible D gene (6 bases). Germline CDR1 and CDR2: KGHDR and SFDVKD. The length of the CDR3 is 15 residues. V lost 0 bases to trimming and J lost 6 bases, with 12 bases between them. CDR3 nucleotide sequence: TGTGCCACCAGTGATTTGGGCGGGGTCAGCGATACGCAGTATTTT. Its protein is CATSDLGGVSDTQYF.

This clone was found once. This chain connects TRBV9 to TRBJ1-2; 8 bases align to TRBD1. CDR3 length equals 14 residues. CDR1 and CDR2 from the germline V gene are SGDLS and YYNGEE. After removal of 3 bases from V and 4 bases from J, the junction contained 5 bases not matched to a gene. CDR3 region: CASSGQGAGYGYTF. CDR3 sequence (DNA): TGTGCCAGCAGCGGCCAGGGGGCCGGCTATGGCTACACCTTC.

The CDR3 reads CASRPSGRGSYEQYF. The CDR3 bases are TGTGCCAGCAGGCCTTCGGGCAGGGGGAGCTACGAGCAGTACTTC. The rearrangement links TRBV11-2 to TRBJ2-7; 7 positions agree with TRBD1. The ends lost 6 bases at V and 3 bases at J; junction bases unmatched: 11. In germline, CDR1 is SGHAT, CDR2 FQNNGV. The CDR3 spans 15 residues.